The rows below give T cell receptor beta chains drawn from one sample of a study of blood T cell repertoires in COVID-19. Data came from immunoSEQ multiplex PCR; TCRdb stores just in-frame clones and leaves some out. The sample has fewer than 400,000 clones, under 90% seen once. Sequences were obtained from peripheral blood. The receptors originated from a woman aged 25-40 years with COVID-19, enrolled during active disease. Each CDR3 is given with its conserved first and last residue. D genes are given only for firm matches. Clone sizes are given selectively: once, few, many, or a class where the clone is expanded.

V gene	clone size	D gene	CDR3 length	J gene	CDR3 DNA	CDR3 protein
TRBV6-5	NA	TRBD1	16	TRBJ1-2	TGTGCCAGCAGTTTACGTACGGGACAGGCCGTCTATGGCTACACCTTC	CASSLRTGQAVYGYTF
TRBV29-1	NA	NA	12	TRBJ2-2	TGCAGCGCTACTGGGCAGGCCGGGGAGCTGTTTTTT	CSATGQAGELFF
TRBV28	NA	TRBD1	17	TRBJ1-4	TGTGCCAGCAGTTTACCGACAGGGGCGGGGGCTAATGAAAAACTGTTTTTT	CASSLPTGAGANEKLFF
TRBV9	NA	TRBD2	17	TRBJ2-1	TGTGCCAGCAGCCCGGGACTAGCGGGACCCCCTCTCAATGAGCAGTTCTTC	CASSPGLAGPPLNEQFF
TRBV11-1	NA	TRBD1	14	TRBJ1-2	TGTGCCAGCAGCTTTCGGACAGGGAGGGGTGGCTACACCTTC	CASSFRTGRGGYTF
TRBV25-1	NA	NA	16	TRBJ2-1	TGTGCCAGCAGTGAACAAGTTGGGAGCTCCTACAATGAGCAGTTCTTC	CASSEQVGSSYNEQFF
TRBV9	NA	NA	15	TRBJ1-3	TGTGCCAGCAGCGTAACGCAGCGGGCTGGAAACACCATATATTTT	CASSVTQRAGNTIYF
TRBV5-1	once	NA	13	TRBJ1-1	TGCGCCAGCAGCCTCCCGTCGAACACTGAAGCTTTCTTT	CASSLPSNTEAFF
TRBV28	NA	NA	15	TRBJ1-1	TGTGCCAGCAGGGGACAACAGGGAGGGTACACTGAAGCTTTCTTT	CASRGQQGGYTEAFF
TRBV3-1/TRBV3-2	NA	NA	12	TRBJ2-1	TGTGCCAGCAGCCCAACAGGGAATGAGCAGTTCTTC	CASSPTGNEQFF
TRBV2	NA	NA	14	TRBJ1-3	TGTGCCAGCAGGGACCAGGCGGGGAGAAACACCATATATTTT	CASRDQAGRNTIYF
TRBV7-2	NA	TRBD2	18	TRBJ2-1	TGTGCCAGCAGCTTAAAGGGTAGCGGGAGGCCCTCCTACAATGAGCAGTTCTTC	CASSLKGSGRPSYNEQFF
TRBV28	few	TRBD1	15	TRBJ1-5	TGTGCCAGCAGTTTACCAGGGGGAAGCAATCAGCCCCAGCATTTT	CASSLPGGSNQPQHF
TRBV14	NA	TRBD1	15	TRBJ2-7	TGTGCCAGCAGCCAAGCCGGGACAGGGCCTTACGAGCAGTACTTC	CASSQAGTGPYEQYF
TRBV5-1	NA	NA	14	TRBJ1-1	TGCGCCAGCAGCGCGATAGGGGGGAACACTGAAGCTTTCTTT	CASSAIGGNTEAFF
TRBV12-3/TRBV12-4	NA	NA	12	TRBJ1-1	TGTGCCAGCACCCCGGGGACTCGGAGAGCTTTCTTT	CASTPGTRRAFF
TRBV10-3	NA	TRBD2	15	TRBJ2-5	TGTGCCATCAGTGACCCTGGACTAGCGGAAGAGACCCAGTACTTC	CAISDPGLAEETQYF
TRBV7-3	NA	TRBD1	15	TRBJ2-1	TGTGCCAGCAGCCTACTCCAGGGGGCCGGCAATGAGCAGTTCTTC	CASSLLQGAGNEQFF
TRBV18	NA	TRBD2	16	TRBJ2-1	TGTGCCAGCTCACCACCGGGAAGCGGGAGGGCCCTTGAGCAGTTCTTC	CASSPPGSGRALEQFF
TRBV24-1	NA	TRBD2	16	TRBJ2-3	TGTGCCACCAGTGATTTGTCTAGCGGAGGCACAGATACGCAGTATTTT	CATSDLSSGGTDTQYF